This entry lists 24 T cell receptor beta chains sequenced from one sample in a study of shared clonotypes between healthy human individuals. Profiled with immunoSEQ multiplex PCR; TCRdb holds only in-frame clones, not every one. In the table there are about 2,200,000 clones, about 92% of which are singletons. Naive CD8 cells lacked CD45RO, underwent positive selection for CCR7 and left out terminally differentiated effector memory CD45RA+ cells. The specimen was naive CD8+ T cells from PBMCs. Every receptor here comes from a man aged 18 to 35 in good health. Some clones in this sample may be carry-over from other donors' samples.

This clone was counted a single time. V and J are TRBV30 and TRBJ2-7, with D tentatively TRBD2 (6 bases). V was cut by 0 bases and J by 6 bases, with 12 bases left in between. Germline V gene lookup returns CDR1 GTSNPN and CDR2 SVGIG (reference sequence). This CDR3 has 13 amino acids. CDR3 residues: CAWSVGNGGEQYF. The CDR3 DNA sequence: TGTGCCTGGAGTGTGGGGAACGGGGGCGAGCAGTACTTC. The full variable domain, rest sourced from reference TRBV30 and TRBJ2-7, is SQTIHQWPATLVQPVGSPLSLECTVEGTSNPNLYWYRQAAGRGLQLLFYSVGIGQISSEVPQNLSASRPQDRQFILSSKKLLLSDSGFYLCAWSVGNGGEQYFGPGTRLTVT.

The chain joins TRBV7-2 to TRBJ2-1, with 9 nucleotides matching TRBD2. Germline CDR1 and CDR2: SGHTA and FQGNSA. The CDR3 length is 14 residues. V lost 5 bases, J lost 6 bases, and 5 bases stayed unmatched. DNA for the CDR3: TGTGCCAGCAGCCCGGGGACTAGCCTCAATGAGCAGTTCTTC. As protein: CASSPGTSLNEQFF. Looking up the rest from reference TRBV7-2 and TRBJ2-1 gives the full variable domain: GAGVSQSPSNKVTEKGKDVELRCDPISGHTALYWYRQSLGQGLEFLIYFQGNSAPDKSGLPSDRFSAERTGGSVSTLTIQRTQQEDSAVYLCASSPGTSLNEQFFGPGTRLTVL.

The J gene is TRBJ2-5, the V gene TRBV19; D gene unclear. The CDR3 totals 11 residues. Trimming stripped 7 bases from V and 5 bases from J, with 8 bases between. In germline, CDR1 is LNHDA, CDR2 SQIVND (reference sequence). Written as DNA, the CDR3 is TGTGCCAGTATGGGTCGGGAGACCCAGTACTTC. Its translation is CASMGRETQYF.

The chain couples TRBV4-1 to TRBJ2-5, with TRBD2 identical over 8 bases. The CDR3 covers 14 residues. J lost 5 bases, V lost 2 bases, and 4 bases had no gene match. CDR1 is MGHRA and CDR2 is YSYEKL in the germline V gene. The CDR3: CASSQRGGSETQYF. CDR3 bases: TGCGCCAGCAGCCAACGGGGGGGGTCGGAGACCCAGTACTTC.

As for this clone: One end of the junction does not line up with germline, which may come from a read error. The same CDR3 arises from other DNA sequences in this sample as well. The chain uses TRBV29-1 and TRBJ1-1; 7 bases line up with TRBD1. This CDR3 contains 14 residues. CDR1 and CDR2 from the germline V gene are SQVTM and ANQGSEA. For the CDR3, the DNA is TGCAGCGTCGGTTCACCCGGGACAGACACTGAGGCTTTCTTT. It codes for CSVGSPGTDTEAFF.

Regarding this clone: One junction end does not reproduce the germline sequence, and a read error may be involved. The chain uses TRBV27 and TRBJ2-7; D may match TRBD1 or TRBD2 (5 bases each). The germline gives CDR1 MNHEY, CDR2 SMNVEV (reference sequence). The CDR3 spans 13 residues. CDR3 DNA sequence: TGTGCCAGCATGGGTTTGGTGGGACGAAAGGACGCCTTC. As protein: CASMGLVGRKDAF.

The rearrangement links TRBV4-1 to TRBJ1-2; D possibly corresponds to TRBD1 (5 bases). V dropped 0 bases and J dropped 2 bases, with 10 bases sitting between them. Germline lookup yields CDR1 MGHRA and CDR2 YSYEKL. The CDR3 has 15 amino acids. The CDR3 coding sequence is TGCGCCAGCAGCCAAGACCCAGGGTACAACTATGGCTACACCTTC. This codes for CASSQDPGYNYGYTF.

The V gene is TRBV27, the J gene TRBJ1-5; TRBD1 matches at 7 bases. The CDR3 runs to 20 residues. Germline V gene sequence: CDR1 MNHEY, CDR2 SMNVEV (reference sequence). V gave up 8 bases and J gave up 1 base; unmatched junction bases: 23. This CDR3 reads CASGRKSAGGWFRSNQPQHF. DNA for the CDR3: TGTGCCAGCGGAAGAAAGTCGGCAGGGGGATGGTTTCGGAGCAATCAGCCCCAGCATTTT.

The V and J genes are TRBV6-1 and TRBJ2-7, with D tentatively TRBD2 (6 bases). Germline V CDR1 and CDR2: MNHNS, SASEGT. This CDR3 comprises 14 residues. Trimming stripped 2 bases from V and 5 bases from J, with 13 bases between. The CDR3 region is CASSEWRGRNEQYF. In DNA form, the CDR3 reads TGTGCCAGCAGTGAATGGAGGGGTCGCAACGAGCAGTACTTC.

The genes are TRBV9 and TRBJ1-3; D is ambiguous. Germline CDR1 and CDR2: SGDLS and YYNGEE. Between the trimmed V and J ends, which lost 0 bases and 2 bases, there was a span of 15 bases. This CDR3 is built from 17 residues. The CDR3 DNA follows: TGTGCCAGCAGCGTAGACCGTCGCGCTATCCCTGGAAACACCATATATTTT. Encoded protein: CASSVDRRAIPGNTIYF.

The J gene is TRBJ2-7, the V gene TRBV19; TRBD2 aligns across 10 bases. Trimming removed 6 bases from V and 0 bases from J; junction bases left unmatched: 8. Germline V gene lookup returns CDR1 LNHDA and CDR2 SQIVND (reference sequence). The CDR3 spans 16 residues. The CDR3 here is CASSPRPSGSSYEQYF. The CDR3 DNA reads as TGTGCCAGTAGCCCTCGGCCTAGCGGGAGCTCCTACGAGCAGTACTTC. Based on the CDR3 plus reference TRBV19 and TRBJ2-7, the full variable domain is DGGITQSPKYLFRKEGQNVTLSCEQNLNHDAMYWYRQDPGQGLRLIYYSQIVNDFQKGDIAEGYSVSREKKESFPLTVTSAQKNPTAFYLCASSPRPSGSSYEQYFGPGTRLTVT.

This chain uses TRBV18 with TRBJ2-5, with D perhaps assigned TRBD1 or TRBD2 (5 bases each). Germline V gives CDR1 KGHSH, CDR2 LQKENI. The CDR3 totals 18 residues. Trimming removed 3 bases at V and 2 bases at J, with 22 bases between. The CDR3 protein is CASSPDRGRSRGQETQYF. DNA for the CDR3: TGTGCCAGCTCACCCGACCGGGGACGCTCGAGGGGACAAGAGACCCAGTACTTC.

V usage is TRBV7-9 and J usage is TRBJ1-1; D gene uncertain. The CDR3 length is 14 residues. Trimming left V 3 bases short and J 6 bases short, with 14 bases between. Per germline, CDR1 SEHNR and CDR2 FQNEAQ (reference sequence). For the CDR3, the DNA is TGTGCCAGCAGCTTGACTACGCCTGCGTCTGAAGCTTTCTTT. Translating gives CASSLTTPASEAFF.

V is TRBV7-2 and J is TRBJ1-1; D is unclear. The length of the CDR3 is 13 residues. Between the trimmed V and J ends, which lost 2 bases and 5 bases, there was a span of 9 bases. The germline gives CDR1 SGHTA, CDR2 FQGNSA. CDR3 sequence: CASSLYLETEAFF. The DNA of the CDR3 is TGTGCCAGCAGCTTATATTTAGAGACTGAAGCTTTCTTT.

This clone was counted once. J is TRBJ2-7 and V is TRBV29-1, with D tentatively TRBD2 (7 bases). Trimming left V 6 bases short and J 2 bases short, with 17 bases between. Germline V gives CDR1 SQVTM, CDR2 ANQGSEA. The CDR3 extends over 14 amino acids. The CDR3 here is CSVQWGGPTYEQYF. DNA of the CDR3: TGCAGCGTCCAATGGGGGGGGCCAACCTACGAGCAGTACTTC.

The CDR3 reads CASSFPRIGANVLTF. The DNA for the CDR3 is TGTGCCAGCAGTTTTCCACGGATTGGGGCCAACGTCCTGACTTTC. V and J are TRBV28 and TRBJ2-6; D is uncertain. Germline CDR1 and CDR2: MDHEN and SYDVKM. V was shortened by 3 bases and J by 3 bases, with 9 bases between the two germline ends. CDR3 size: 15 residues.

This chain uses TRBV27 with TRBJ2-5, with D possibly TRBD1 on 6 matching bases. The ends were cut back, 4 bases at V and 4 bases at J, with 22 bases in the middle. The germline V gene encodes CDR1 MNHEY and CDR2 SMNVEV (reference sequence). The length of the CDR3 is 17 residues. CDR3 loop: CASSWAGRLGATETQYF. DNA for the CDR3: TGTGCCAGCAGTTGGGCGGGCCGTCTGGGGGCCACAGAGACCCAGTACTTC.

The chain couples TRBV14 to TRBJ2-3, with a possible D match to TRBD2 (5 bases). The CDR3 runs 14 residues. The V gene's germline CDR1 is SGHDN and CDR2 FVKESK. In nucleotides, the CDR3 is TGTGCAAGCCGGGCTAGCTGGGGCACAGATACGCAGTATTTT. This gives the protein CASRASWGTDTQYF.

This clone came up a few times. The gene calls are TRBV10-3 and TRBJ1-2, with D unresolved. Germline V gene data show CDR1 as ENHRY and CDR2 as SYGVKD. V lost 2 bases and J lost 0, with 10 bases in between. There are 15 residues in the CDR3. This CDR3 reads CAISEGGPSNYGYTF. The CDR3 region has the DNA TGTGCCATCAGTGAGGGAGGGCCTTCTAACTATGGCTACACCTTC.

The chain links TRBV5-5 to TRBJ2-7; tentative D call: TRBD2 (6 bases). With 4 bases removed from V and 6 bases from J, the gap between germline ends came to 14 bases. The CDR3 sequence is 13 residues long. The germline CDR1 and CDR2 sequences are SGHKS and YYEKEE (reference sequence). CDR3 in amino acids: CASSAFAGTEQYF. The CDR3 region has the DNA TGTGCCAGCAGCGCCTTTGCGGGGACCGAGCAGTACTTC. The full variable domain, completed using reference TRBV5-5 and TRBJ2-7, is DAGVTQSPTHLIKTRGQQVTLRCSPISGHKSVSWYQQVLGQGPQFIFQYYEKEERGRGNFPDRFSARQFPNYSSELNVNALLLGDSALYLCASSAFAGTEQYFGPGTRLTVT.

The CDR3 loop reads CASSVEVFTDTQYF. As DNA, the CDR3 is TGTGCCAGCAGCGTTGAGGTCTTCACAGATACGCAGTATTTT. This chain links TRBV9 with TRBJ2-3; no definite D call. With 2 bases removed from V and 2 bases from J, the gap between germline ends came to 9 bases. The CDR3 runs 14 residues. Per the germline V gene, CDR1 is SGDLS and CDR2 is YYNGEE.

The rearrangement links TRBV28 to TRBJ2-7; D may be TRBD1 (6 bases). The CDR3 runs 14 residues. Germline CDR1 reads MDHEN; CDR2 reads SYDVKM. V was trimmed by 4 bases and J by 6 bases, leaving 16 bases between them. In DNA form, the CDR3 reads TGTGCCAGCAGTTCGACGGACAGCCTCTCCGAGCAGTACTTC. Protein product: CASSSTDSLSEQYF.

The chain is built from TRBV27 and TRBJ2-7, with 11 bases fitting TRBD2. Germline assignment: CDR1 MNHEY and CDR2 SMNVEV (reference sequence). J was trimmed by 2 bases and V by 7 bases; bases with no gene match: 7. This CDR3 spans 15 amino acids. The CDR3 DNA sequence: TGTGCCAGCATTGAGATAGCGGGAGGGACCTACGAGCAGTACTTC. It codes for CASIEIAGGTYEQYF.

This clone has only one observation. The chain recombines TRBV7-6 with TRBJ2-7; D tentatively reads TRBD1 or TRBD2 (5 bases each). The CDR3 length is 13 residues. V gave up 5 bases and J gave up 2 bases, with 10 bases separating them. Germline assignment: CDR1 SGHVS and CDR2 FNYEAQ. The CDR3 DNA reads TGTGCCAGCAGCCCCAGGGAGACCTACGAGCAGTACTTC. Amino acids: CASSPRETYEQYF.